This T cell receptor (beta chain) was retrieved from a study of control samples from healthy donors and cancer patients. The CDR3 loop spans 12 amino acids. Germline loops: CDR1 MDHEN, CDR2 SYDVKM. Trimming shortened V by 5 bases and J by 6 bases, and 10 bases separated the two germline ends. TCRdb's table, derived via immunoSEQ multiplex PCR, lists solely in-frame clones and lacks some. The sample carries 150,000 or so clones, 75% to 95% recorded once. What was sequenced was blood. The source of this sequence is a man in his forties in good health. The chain is built from TRBV28 and TRBJ1-1; tentative D call: TRBD1 (5 bases). CDR3 protein: CASSLGGAEAFF. CDR3 bases: TGTGCCAGCAGTCTCGGGGGGGCTGAAGCTTTCTTT.